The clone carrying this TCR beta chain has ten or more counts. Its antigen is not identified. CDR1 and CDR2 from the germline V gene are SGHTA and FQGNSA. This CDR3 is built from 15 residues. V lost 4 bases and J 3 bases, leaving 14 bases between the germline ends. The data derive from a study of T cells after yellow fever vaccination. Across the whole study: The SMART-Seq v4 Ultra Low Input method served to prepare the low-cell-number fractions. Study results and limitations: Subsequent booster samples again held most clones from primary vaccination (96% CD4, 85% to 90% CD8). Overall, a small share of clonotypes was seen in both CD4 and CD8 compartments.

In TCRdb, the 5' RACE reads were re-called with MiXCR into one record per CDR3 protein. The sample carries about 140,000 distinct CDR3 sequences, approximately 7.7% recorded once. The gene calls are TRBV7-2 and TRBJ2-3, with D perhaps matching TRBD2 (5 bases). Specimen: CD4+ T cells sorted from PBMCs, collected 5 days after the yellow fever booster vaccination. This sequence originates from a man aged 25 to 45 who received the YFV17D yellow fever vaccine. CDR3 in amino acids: CASSWRSSGTDTQYF. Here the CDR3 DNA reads TGTGCCAGCAGCTGGAGGTCCTCGGGGACAGATACGCAGTATTTT. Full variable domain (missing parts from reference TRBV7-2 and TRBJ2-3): GAGVSQSPSNKVTEKGKDVELRCDPISGHTALYWYRQSLGQGLEFLIYFQGNSAPDKSGLPSDRFSAERTGGSVSTLTIQRTQQEDSAVYLCASSWRSSGTDTQYFGPGTRLTVL.